This entry lists 25 T cell receptor beta chains sequenced from one sample in a study of cytomegalovirus exposure and HLA in healthy donors. Primers for the PCR totalled 60 Vbeta and 13 Jbeta. Some clones are missing from TCRdb's copy, which holds only in-frame ones; the method was immunoSEQ multiplex PCR. The data contain around 140,000 clones, around 85% of them singletons. The sequenced sample was PBMCs. The receptors were gathered from a young woman in good health and CMV-seronegative.

This chain joins TRBV6-1 and TRBJ2-3, with 12 bases aligning to TRBD1. Germline V gene sequence: CDR1 MNHNS, CDR2 SASEGT. After removal of 6 bases from V and 7 bases from J, the junction contained 5 bases not matched to a gene. This CDR3 is built from 14 residues. The CDR3 bases are TGTGCCAGCAGAAGGGACAGGGGGCGACATACGCAGTATTTT. Amino acids: CASRRDRGRHTQYF.

J is TRBJ1-5 and V is TRBV19; D gene ambiguous. Germline CDR1 is LNHDA and CDR2 is SQIVND (reference sequence). Deletions cut 5 bases from V and 2 bases from J, with 13 bases between. This CDR3 contains 15 residues. The CDR3 sequence: CASSPSAAGNQPQHF. In nucleotides, the CDR3 is TGTGCCAGTAGTCCCAGTGCTGCGGGCAATCAGCCCCAGCATTTT.

The rearrangement joins TRBV7-9 to TRBJ1-5; a possible D gene is TRBD1 (5 bases). Trimming stripped 1 base from V and 2 bases from J, with 15 bases between. CDR1 and CDR2 from the germline V gene are SEHNR and FQNEAQ (reference sequence). This CDR3 spans 17 amino acids. CDR3 nucleotide sequence: TGTGCCAGCAGCTTAGGAGCGGGGGGGAACGGCAATCAGCCCCAGCATTTT. It is translated as CASSLGAGGNGNQPQHF.

The chain has TRBV5-1 and TRBJ2-1; a possible D gene is TRBD2 (5 bases). Germline V lookup: CDR1 SGHRS, CDR2 YFSETQ. Trimming removed 4 bases at V and 1 base at J, with 15 bases between. There are 16 residues in the CDR3. The chain's CDR3 is CASSDKRSPSYNEQFF. The CDR3 DNA reads as TGCGCCAGCAGCGACAAGCGGAGCCCTTCCTACAATGAGCAGTTCTTC.

The chain employs TRBV19 and TRBJ2-2, with 9 positions matching TRBD1. This CDR3 has 15 amino acids. Per the germline V gene, CDR1 is LNHDA and CDR2 is SQIVND (reference sequence). The V gene end was trimmed by 6 bases and the J gene end by 3 bases; junction bases not matched to a gene: 5. The DNA for the CDR3 is TGTGCCAGTAGCTCCGGGACAGGGTACACCGGGGAGCTGTTTTTT. It yields the protein CASSSGTGYTGELFF.

The sample holds one count of this clone. The chain uses TRBV9 and TRBJ2-5, with TRBD1 matching over 12 bases. This CDR3 contains 16 residues. Trimming took 3 bases from V and 4 from J; bases not matched to a gene: 7. Per germline, CDR1 SGDLS and CDR2 YYNGEE. As DNA, the CDR3 is TGTGCCAGCAGCGGGGGACAGGGGGCGAATCGAGAGACCCAGTACTTC. It specifies CASSGGQGANRETQYF.

The chain is built from TRBV7-2 and TRBJ1-5, with D uncertain. This CDR3 has 13 amino acids. Trimming cost V 1 base and J 4 bases, with 5 bases left between them. Germline CDR1 and CDR2: SGHTA and FQGNSA. In nucleotides, the CDR3 is TGTGCCAGCAGCTTAGACCAGAATCAGCCCCAGCATTTT. Residues: CASSLDQNQPQHF.

This clone has more than one count but fewer than ten. CDR3: CASSSRSGAYNEQFF. CDR3 bases: TGTGCCAGTAGTAGTAGGTCAGGGGCGTACAATGAGCAGTTCTTC. The chain links TRBV19 to TRBJ2-1; TRBD1 might be the D (6 bases). The CDR3 consists of 15 residues. CDR1 LNHDA and CDR2 SQIVND come from the germline V gene (reference sequence). Trimming pared 4 bases from V and 4 bases from J, leaving 14 bases between.

This chain uses TRBV13 with TRBJ2-3, with 10 bases aligning to TRBD2. Germline V lookup: CDR1 PRHDT, CDR2 FYEKMQ (reference sequence). The CDR3 is 17 amino acids. The V and J ends lost 5 bases and 4 bases, in that order; junction bases with no gene match: 12. The CDR3 nucleotides read TGTGCCAGCAGCGCTAGCGGGGGCCGGGTATTCCCAGATACGCAGTATTTT. This encodes CASSASGGRVFPDTQYF.

The chain has TRBV27 and TRBJ2-7; TRBD2 is a possible D gene (5 bases). Germline CDR1 MNHEY, CDR2 SMNVEV (reference sequence). V was clipped by 3 bases and J by 6 bases, with 12 bases between them. CDR3 length: 13 residues. As DNA, the CDR3 is TGTGCCAGCAGTTTTCGAGGCCGGGGCGAGCAGTACTTC. It is translated as CASSFRGRGEQYF.

The V gene is TRBV11-1, the J gene TRBJ1-1; possible D gene TRBD1, 5 bases. Per germline, CDR1 SGHAT and CDR2 FQDESV (reference sequence). This CDR3 has 11 amino acids. V was trimmed by 5 bases and J by 6 bases, leaving 7 bases between them. CDR3 region: CASSVGPEAFF. CDR3 DNA: TGTGCCAGCAGCGTGGGGCCTGAAGCTTTCTTT.

The chain uses TRBV28 and TRBJ1-5, with 11 bases aligning to TRBD1. The CDR3 length is 15 residues. Germline CDR1 is MDHEN and CDR2 is SYDVKM. The V and J ends lost 5 bases and 6 bases, in that order; junction bases with no gene match: 6. CDR3 in DNA: TGTGCCAGCAGTATGACCGGGACAGGGGGTCAGCCCCAGCATTTT. This sequence encodes CASSMTGTGGQPQHF.

This clone was seen once. V and J are TRBV13 and TRBJ2-7; tentative D call: TRBD1 (5 bases). Germline-derived CDR1 and CDR2 are PRHDT and FYEKMQ (reference sequence). Deletions cut 3 bases from V and 0 bases from J, with 18 bases between. There are 17 residues in the CDR3. The CDR3 loop is CASSLGLDGFRSYEQYF. DNA of the CDR3: TGTGCCAGCAGCTTGGGGCTTGATGGGTTTCGCTCCTACGAGCAGTACTTC.

This clone was counted a single time. This sequence joins TRBV11-3 and TRBJ2-3; D is uncertain. The CDR3 spans 13 residues. Trimming removed 2 bases from V and 8 bases from J, with 11 bases in between. Germline CDR1 reads SGHNT; CDR2 reads YENEEA. The CDR3 spells CASSLNVAGTQYF. The CDR3, as DNA: TGTGCCAGCAGCTTAAATGTAGCTGGTACGCAGTATTTT. Looking up the rest from reference TRBV11-3 and TRBJ2-3 gives the full variable domain: EAGVVQSPRYKIIEKKQPVAFWCNPISGHNTLYWYLQNLGQGPELLIRYENEEAVDDSQLPKDRFSAERLKGVDSTLKIQPAELGDSAVYLCASSLNVAGTQYFGPGTRLTVL.

This clone was recorded only once. DNA for the CDR3: TGTGCCAGCAGCTTGCCGGGACAGGGGAACACCGGGGAGCTGTTTTTT. Its protein product is CASSLPGQGNTGELFF. V is TRBV5-4 and J is TRBJ2-2, with 9 bases lining up with TRBD1. Germline V gene lookup returns CDR1 SGHNT and CDR2 YYREEE (reference sequence). With 1 base clipped from V and 1 base from J, the junction kept 2 bases outside the gene matches. The CDR3 length is 16 residues.

The chain uses TRBV14 and TRBJ1-2; TRBD1 might be the D (5 bases). Looked up from germline, CDR1 is SGHDN and CDR2 is FVKESK. Trimming cost V 0 bases and J 4 bases, with 12 bases left between them. The CDR3 runs 15 residues. The CDR3 reads CASSQDPAGGYGYTF. CDR3 DNA sequence: TGTGCCAGCAGCCAAGATCCAGCGGGGGGCTATGGCTACACCTTC.

The chain joins TRBV19 to TRBJ1-5; D is undetermined. CDR1 LNHDA and CDR2 SQIVND come from the germline V gene (reference sequence). The CDR3 has 14 amino acids. Trimming pared 0 bases from V and 3 bases from J, leaving 6 bases between. As DNA, the CDR3 is TGTGCCAGTAGTATAGACGTTTACAATCAGCCCCAGCATTTT. Its protein product is CASSIDVYNQPQHF.

This chain connects TRBV9 to TRBJ2-1, with D unclear. The V and J ends lost 4 bases and 8 bases respectively, with 13 bases between them. Germline V gives CDR1 SGDLS, CDR2 YYNGEE. The CDR3 totals 13 residues. This chain's CDR3 is CASSYSPAHEQFF. The DNA for the CDR3 is TGTGCCAGCAGCTACTCCCCCGCTCATGAGCAGTTCTTC.

This clone was observed a handful of times. The CDR3 bases are TGCGCCAGCAGCCAAGTAGATCTAGTAGCGGCCAATGAGCAGTTCTTC. Translation: CASSQVDLVAANEQFF. This rearrangement joins TRBV4-1 to TRBJ2-1; tentatively, D is TRBD2 (6 bases). Trimming removed 1 base at V and 6 bases at J, with 16 bases between. This CDR3 contains 16 residues. Germline values: CDR1 MGHRA, CDR2 YSYEKL.

This chain joins TRBV28 and TRBJ2-1, with D perhaps TRBD2 (6 bases). Trimming left V 10 bases short and J 3 bases short, with 16 bases between. There are 14 residues in the CDR3. CDR1 is MDHEN and CDR2 is SYDVKM in the germline V gene. The CDR3, as DNA: TGTGCCATCCTTGGGGGGTGGGACTACAATGAGCAGTTCTTC. Translated, it gives CAILGGWDYNEQFF.

The chain employs TRBV7-2 and TRBJ2-6; D is possibly TRBD1 (5 bases). Germline values: CDR1 SGHTA, CDR2 FQGNSA. The V and J ends lost 4 bases and 2 bases respectively, with 9 bases between them. The CDR3 has 15 residues. This CDR3 reads CASSSSRAGANVLTF. CDR3 nucleotides: TGTGCCAGCAGCTCAAGCAGGGCTGGGGCCAACGTCCTGACTTTC.

The J gene is TRBJ2-5, the V gene TRBV6-1; D gene uncertain. The CDR3 covers 14 residues. With 1 base removed from V and 2 bases from J, the gap between germline ends came to 8 bases. In germline, CDR1 is MNHNS, CDR2 SASEGT. The CDR3 is CASSEVYRQETQYF. CDR3 bases: TGTGCCAGCAGTGAAGTGTACAGACAAGAGACCCAGTACTTC.

The V gene is TRBV5-1, the J gene TRBJ2-2; D is ambiguous. The CDR3 is 15 amino acids. CDR1 and CDR2 (germline): SGHRS, YFSETQ. With 0 bases removed from V and 4 bases from J, the gap between germline ends came to 10 bases. This CDR3 reads CASSLDNSFTGELFF. CDR3 nucleotides: TGCGCCAGCAGCTTGGATAACAGTTTCACCGGGGAGCTGTTTTTT.

The chain joins TRBV10-3 to TRBJ1-2, with D unresolved. The CDR3 has 13 amino acids. In germline, CDR1 is ENHRY, CDR2 SYGVKD. V lost 2 bases and J lost 0, with 4 bases in between. The chain's CDR3 is CAISEGTNYGYTF. The CDR3 nucleotides are TGTGCCATCAGTGAGGGCACTAACTATGGCTACACCTTC.

V is TRBV4-2 and J is TRBJ2-5, with TRBD2 matching over 7 bases. The tail of the sequence fits TRBJ2-7 better, so the J call may be wrong. CDR1 and CDR2 (germline): LGHNA, YNFKEQ. The CDR3 totals 15 residues. The CDR3 loop reads CASSQEGEGSYEQYF. The CDR3 nucleotides read TGTGCCAGCAGCCAAGAAGGGGAGGGCTCCTACGAGCAGTACTTC.